Sequencing of this TCR beta chain was carried out in a study of CD8 T cells in ankylosing spondylitis. Turning to this clonotype: Its antigen is currently unknown.

Study-wide points: Reactive arthritis synovial fluid and blood were previously reported to contain some motif variants. What seemed typical of ankylosing spondylitis blood was a TCR beta motif built from roughly 8 highly homologous variants. Reportedly, disease-linked clones are significantly enriched in ankylosing spondylitis patients' matched synovial fluid.

Germline V gives CDR1 MGHDK, CDR2 SYGVNS. CDR3 length: 14 residues. V shed 4 bases and J 3 bases; nucleotides not matched to a gene: 6. A quantitative 5'-RACE method, one with molecular barcodes, was used to make TCR beta libraries. TCRdb re-called the 5' RACE reads with MiXCR, one entry per CDR3 protein. This table has approximately 200,000 distinct CDR3 sequences, around 13% appearing once. The chain recombines TRBV25-1 with TRBJ2-7; 7 nucleotides match TRBD1. The receptor comes from a male donor with ankylosing spondylitis or in good health (not recorded which). The sample comprised blood, either unsorted or a sorted T cell fraction (not recorded which). For the CDR3, the DNA is TGTGCCAGCAGTGCTCCCGGGACAGACTACGAGCAGTACTTC. Amino acids: CASSAPGTDYEQYF.